The source of this T cell receptor beta chain is a study of cytomegalovirus exposure and HLA in healthy donors. Regarding the study as a whole: Common viral pathogens (according to a later analysis) appeared linked to several of the most significant clusters.

V shed 2 bases and J shed 3 bases, with 5 bases lying between them. The CDR3 spans 12 residues. The germline V gene encodes CDR1 SGHRS and CDR2 YFSETQ. Points on this clone: Antigen unknown.

PCR primers comprised 60 Vbeta and 13 Jbeta primers. The protocol was immunoSEQ multiplex PCR, while the TCRdb copy is restricted to in-frame clones and leaves out a portion. The table lists 150,000 to 200,000 clones, roughly 85% of them singletons. This rearrangement joins TRBV5-1 to TRBJ2-5; D not certain. What was sequenced was PBMCs. The clonotype was recovered from a man aged 35 to 55 in good health and CMV-seropositive. The CDR3 DNA reads TGCGCCAGCAGCTTACGGGAAGAGACCCAGTACTTC. Its protein is CASSLREETQYF. The whole variable domain, filled in from reference TRBV5-1 and TRBJ2-5, reads KAGVTQTPRYLIKTRGQQVTLSCSPISGHRSVSWYQQTPGQGLQFLFEYFSETQRNKGNFPGRFSGRQFSNSRSEMNVSTLELGDSALYLCASSLREETQYFGPGTRLLVL.